The TCR beta chain under discussion was sequenced for a study of beta chain features in type 1 diabetes. The authors sorted CD4+ naive, central memory, regulatory and stem cell-like memory cells via CD45RO/CCR7/CD25/CD127/CD95/CD27. On this clone: The antigen remains unidentified. The sample holds other DNA sequences that translate to the same CDR3.

Every bit of the isolated RNA underwent reverse transcription, so sequencing read expressed TCRB transcripts. Clones were sequenced by immunoSEQ multiplex PCR, and TCRdb holds only the in-frame ones, with some missing. The sample contains 400,000 to 600,000 clones, approximately 31% of which appear only once. Study outcomes and limitations: Type 1 diabetes patients had TCRB CDR3s that were shorter (moderately but significantly so) in all four CD4+ subsets. Small HLA sub-analyses could not settle whether HLA shapes TCRB rearrangement.

The source material was naive CD4+ T cells from blood. This clonotype was obtained from a man younger than 35 in good health.

For the CDR3, the DNA is TGTGCCAGCAGCTTCTTGGGGAGCTCCTACAATGAGCAGTTCTTC. Protein product: CASSFLGSSYNEQFF. The chain has TRBV11-2 and TRBJ2-1, with a weak D call TRBD2 (5 bases). Germline V gives CDR1 SGHAT, CDR2 FQNNGV. The CDR3 spans 15 residues. The V end lost 3 bases, the J end lost 0 bases, and 9 bases lay between the germline ends.